The present entry profiles one TCR beta chain with its context. The antigen is not known. These data come from a study of cytomegalovirus exposure and HLA in healthy donors. Overall study findings and caveats: Reportedly, HLA-A and HLA-B alleles of most subjects were accurately predicted from TCR beta. Published work reported that the classifier diagnosed cytomegalovirus status with high specificity and sensitivity.

The PCR was carried out with 60 Vbeta primers and 13 Jbeta primers. Produced via immunoSEQ multiplex PCR; TCRdb's table is partial and in-frame only. The sample has 150,000 to 200,000 clones, roughly 80% seen once. The origin of this receptor is a male donor in good health and CMV-seronegative. The sample consisted of PBMCs.

The chain's CDR3 is CASNSGTSGLDTQYF. For the CDR3, the DNA is TGCGCCAGTAATTCAGGGACTAGCGGCCTCGATACGCAGTATTTT. This chain joins TRBV5-1 and TRBJ2-3; 11 nucleotides match TRBD2. In germline, CDR1 is SGHRS, CDR2 YFSETQ. The trim removed 8 bases at V and 6 bases at J, leaving 11 bases unmatched. The CDR3 totals 15 residues.